A selection of T cell receptor beta chains follows, all from one sample in a study of radiation and T cells in renal cell carcinoma. The table came from immunoSEQ multiplex PCR; TCRdb's copy has only in-frame clones and leaves some out. The sample carries just over 150,000 clones, around 90% recorded once. Source: blood, taken from a patient whose treatment included radiotherapy and nephrectomy. The receptors were gathered from a woman aged 45-60 years with renal cell carcinoma. Each CDR3 is given with its conserved first and last residue. A D gene is named only where the DNA matches it firmly. Size is omitted from some rows. Given values are once, few, many or a class for expanded clones.

TRBJ2-1 | - | TRBV6-6 | - | CASSRGLKQFF | TGTGCCAGCAGCCGCGGACTTAAGCAGTTCTTC
TRBJ1-1 | - | TRBV11-2 | - | CASSLAKNTEAFF | TGTGCCAGCAGCTTAGCTAAGAACACTGAAGCTTTCTTT
TRBJ1-5 | TRBD1 | TRBV6-6 | - | CASSSVSTGPKQPQHF | TGTGCCAGCAGTTCGGTTTCGACAGGGCCGAAACAGCCCCAGCATTTT
TRBJ2-4 | TRBD1 | TRBV7-8 | - | CASSLGTGIQYF | TGTGCCAGCAGCTTAGGGACAGGCATTCAGTACTTC
TRBJ2-7 | TRBD1 | TRBV5-1 | few | CASSFLQGGNEQYF | TGCGCCAGCAGCTTCCTACAGGGGGGCAACGAGCAGTACTTC
TRBJ1-3 | TRBD1 | TRBV13 | - | CASSSPGTGGAGNTIYF | TGTGCCAGCAGCTCGCCCGGGACAGGGGGCGCAGGAAACACCATATATTTT
TRBJ2-1 | TRBD2 | TRBV5-1 | - | CASSLALAGGNEQFF | TGCGCCAGCAGCTTGGCGCTAGCGGGGGGCAATGAGCAGTTCTTC
TRBJ2-1 | - | TRBV7-8 | - | CASSLWTPGNEQFF | TGTGCCAGCAGCTTATGGACTCCGGGTAATGAGCAGTTCTTC
TRBJ1-2 | TRBD1 | TRBV19 | - | CASSSGGSVTNYGYTF | TGTGCCAGTTCATCAGGGGGCTCGGTAACTAACTATGGCTACACCTTC
TRBJ2-6 | - | TRBV6-1 | - | CASTPGANVLTF | TGTGCCAGCACCCCCGGGGCCAACGTCCTGACTTTC
TRBJ1-5 | TRBD1 | TRBV19 | medium-sized | CASHKGAGIQPQHF | TGTGCCAGTCACAAGGGGGCAGGTATCCAGCCCCAGCATTTT
TRBJ1-1 | - | TRBV5-1 | few | CASSTLWVSGGSNTEAFF | TGCGCCAGCAGCACTCTTTGGGTCTCCGGAGGCTCTAACACTGAAGCTTTCTTT
TRBJ2-1 | TRBD1 | TRBV5-1 | once | CASSLARGQGLRSSYNEQFF | TGCGCCAGCAGCTTGGCCCGGGGACAGGGCCTGAGGAGCTCCTACAATGAGCAGTTCTTC
TRBJ2-7 | - | TRBV29-1 | - | CSAGQFNYEQYF | TGCAGCGCCGGACAGTTCAACTACGAGCAGTACTTC
TRBJ2-5 | - | TRBV2 | - | CASSELLVQETQYF | TGTGCCAGCAGTGAATTACTAGTCCAAGAGACCCAGTACTTC
TRBJ2-2 | - | TRBV5-1 | - | CASSPRGASGTGELFF | TGCGCCAGCAGCCCCAGGGGGGCTTCGGGCACCGGGGAGCTGTTTTTT
TRBJ1-2 | - | TRBV6-5 | few | CASSNRVNYGYTF | TGTGCCAGCAGTAACCGGGTAAACTATGGCTACACCTTC
TRBJ1-2 | - | TRBV5-5 | - | CASSAYKAGGTYGYTF | TGTGCCAGCAGCGCCTACAAGGCGGGAGGAACCTATGGCTACACCTTC
TRBJ1-1 | - | TRBV7-3 | few | CASSPTGAEGAFF | TGTGCCAGCAGTCCAACGGGGGCCGAGGGAGCTTTCTTT
TRBJ1-1 | - | TRBV5-1 | - | CASSLRHMNTEAFF | TGCGCCAGCAGCTTGAGACATATGAACACTGAAGCTTTCTTT
TRBJ2-7 | TRBD1 | TRBV7-2 | - | CASTVTGQAVSYEQYF | TGTGCCAGCACCGTTACAGGACAGGCGGTCTCCTACGAGCAGTACTTC
TRBJ1-1 | TRBD1 | TRBV6-1 | - | CASSIYRGDTEAFF | TGTGCCAGCAGTATATACAGGGGAGACACTGAAGCTTTCTTT
TRBJ2-1 | - | TRBV6-1 | - | CASSELPNEQFF | TGTGCCAGCAGTGAATTACCCAATGAGCAGTTCTTC
TRBJ1-6 | - | TRBV4-3 | - | CASSQEGGAGNSPLHF | TGCGCCAGCAGCCAAGAGGGAGGGGCAGGTAATTCACCCCTCCACTTT
TRBJ2-7 | - | TRBV5-1 | few | CASSSDNYEQYF | TGCGCCAGCAGCTCGGACAATTACGAGCAGTACTTC
TRBJ1-5 | TRBD1 | TRBV19 | - | CASSEGQGDQPQHF | TGTGCCAGTAGTGAAGGACAGGGCGATCAGCCCCAGCATTTT
TRBJ1-1 | - | TRBV14 | - | CASSQVGVLAFF | TGTGCCAGCAGCCAAGTGGGGGTTTTGGCTTTCTTT
TRBJ2-7 | - | TRBV6-5 | - | CASSDPPTANEQYF | TGTGCCAGCAGTGATCCCCCGACTGCCAACGAGCAGTACTTC
TRBJ2-7 | TRBD1 | TRBV6-5 | - | CASSSVGQGLQQYF | TGTGCCAGCAGTTCGGTGGGACAGGGTTTGCAGCAGTACTTC
TRBJ2-3 | - | TRBV2 | - | CASRVYTSTDTQYF | TGTGCCAGCAGGGTATACACTAGCACAGATACGCAGTATTTT
TRBJ2-3 | - | TRBV9 | - | CASTLDTSTDTQYF | TGTGCCAGCACCCTAGACACTAGCACAGATACGCAGTATTTT
TRBJ2-2 | - | TRBV9 | - | CASSVVGANTGELFF | TGTGCCAGCAGCGTAGTAGGGGCGAACACCGGGGAGCTGTTTTTT